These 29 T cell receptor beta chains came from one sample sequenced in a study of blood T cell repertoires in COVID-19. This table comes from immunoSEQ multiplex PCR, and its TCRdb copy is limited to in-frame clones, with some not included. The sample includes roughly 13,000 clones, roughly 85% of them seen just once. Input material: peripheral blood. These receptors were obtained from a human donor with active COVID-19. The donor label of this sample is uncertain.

In DNA form, the CDR3 reads TGTGCCAGCAGTTTGACTAGCGTTACCTACGAGCAGTACTTC. As protein: CASSLTSVTYEQYF. This chain connects TRBV6-6 to TRBJ2-7; 8 nucleotides align to TRBD2. V dropped 4 bases and J dropped 2; count of bases not matched to a gene: 4. Per the germline V gene, CDR1 is MNHNY and CDR2 is SVGAGI (reference sequence). This CDR3 contains 14 residues.

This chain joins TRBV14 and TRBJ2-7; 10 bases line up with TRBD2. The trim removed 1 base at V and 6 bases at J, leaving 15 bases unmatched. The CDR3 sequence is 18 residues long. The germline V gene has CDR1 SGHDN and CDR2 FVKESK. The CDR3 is CASSQVPWSGTSEVEQYF. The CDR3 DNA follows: TGTGCCAGCAGCCAAGTCCCTTGGTCCGGGACTAGCGAGGTCGAGCAGTACTTC.

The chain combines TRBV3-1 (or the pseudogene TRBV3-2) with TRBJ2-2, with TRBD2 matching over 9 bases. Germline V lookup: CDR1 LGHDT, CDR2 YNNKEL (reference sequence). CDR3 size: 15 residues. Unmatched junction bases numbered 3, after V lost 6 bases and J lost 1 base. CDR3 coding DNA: TGTGCCAGCAGGGGTAGCGGGAGGAACACCGGGGAGCTGTTTTTT. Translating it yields CASRGSGRNTGELFF.

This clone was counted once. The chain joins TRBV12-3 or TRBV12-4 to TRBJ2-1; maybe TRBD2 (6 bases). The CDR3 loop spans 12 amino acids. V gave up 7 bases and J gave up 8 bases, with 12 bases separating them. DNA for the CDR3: TGTGCCAGCACTCGGTGGGGGGATGAGCAGTTCTTC. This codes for CASTRWGDEQFF.

In DNA form, the CDR3 reads TGTGCCAGCAGCCCTGAAATAGCGGGGGCCTACGAGCAGTACTTC. It translates to CASSPEIAGAYEQYF. The rearrangement joins TRBV5-4 to TRBJ2-7; 9 bases agree with TRBD2. V trimming: 4 bases; J trimming: 2 bases; junction bases outside the gene matches: 7. Germline CDR1 SGHNT, CDR2 YYREEE (reference sequence). This CDR3 region has 15 residues.

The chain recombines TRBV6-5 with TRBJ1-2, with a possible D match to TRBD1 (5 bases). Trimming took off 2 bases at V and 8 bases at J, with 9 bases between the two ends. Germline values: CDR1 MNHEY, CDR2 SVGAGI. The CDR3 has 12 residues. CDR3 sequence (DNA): TGTGCCAGCAGTTACCCCCAGGGAGGCTACACCTTC. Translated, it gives CASSYPQGGYTF.

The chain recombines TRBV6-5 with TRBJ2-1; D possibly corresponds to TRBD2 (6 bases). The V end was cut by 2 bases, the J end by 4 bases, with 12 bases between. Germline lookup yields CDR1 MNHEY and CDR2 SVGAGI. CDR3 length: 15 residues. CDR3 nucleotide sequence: TGTGCCAGCAGTTACGGGACTCCACAATACAATGAGCAGTTCTTC. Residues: CASSYGTPQYNEQFF.

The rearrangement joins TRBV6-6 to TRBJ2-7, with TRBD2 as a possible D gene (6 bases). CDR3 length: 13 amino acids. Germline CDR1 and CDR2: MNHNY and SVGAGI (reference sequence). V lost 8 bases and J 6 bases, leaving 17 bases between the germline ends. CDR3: CASALGLSSEQYF. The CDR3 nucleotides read TGTGCCAGCGCATTAGGACTATCATCCGAGCAGTACTTC.

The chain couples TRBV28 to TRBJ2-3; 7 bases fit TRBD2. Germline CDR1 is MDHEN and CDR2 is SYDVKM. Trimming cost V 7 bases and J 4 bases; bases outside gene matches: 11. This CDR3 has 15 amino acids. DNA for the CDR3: TGTGCCAGCAATTCGCCGCGACTAGCTGCAGATACGCAGTATTTT. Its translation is CASNSPRLAADTQYF.

This chain's CDR3 is CASRRRQGTYNEQFF. CDR3 DNA sequence: TGTGCCAGCAGGAGACGACAGGGTACCTACAATGAGCAGTTCTTC. This chain connects TRBV27 to TRBJ2-1; 7 positions agree with TRBD1. The CDR3 has 15 amino acids. The V and J ends lost 6 bases and 2 bases, in that order; junction bases with no gene match: 7. Germline CDR1 is MNHEY and CDR2 is SMNVEV (reference sequence).

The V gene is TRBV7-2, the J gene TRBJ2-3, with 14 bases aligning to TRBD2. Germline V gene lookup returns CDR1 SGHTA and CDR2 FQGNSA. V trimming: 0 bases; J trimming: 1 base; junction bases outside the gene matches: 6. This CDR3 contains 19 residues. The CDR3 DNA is TGTGCCAGCAGCTTAGCCGAGACTAGCGGGAGGGTGGGCACAGATACGCAGTATTTT. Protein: CASSLAETSGRVGTDTQYF.

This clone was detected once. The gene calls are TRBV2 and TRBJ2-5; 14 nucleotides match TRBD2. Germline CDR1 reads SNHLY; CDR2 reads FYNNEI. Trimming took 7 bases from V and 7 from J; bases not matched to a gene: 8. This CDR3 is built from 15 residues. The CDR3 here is CASNPGLAGGRTQYF. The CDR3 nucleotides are TGTGCCAGCAATCCCGGACTAGCGGGGGGCCGGACCCAGTACTTC.

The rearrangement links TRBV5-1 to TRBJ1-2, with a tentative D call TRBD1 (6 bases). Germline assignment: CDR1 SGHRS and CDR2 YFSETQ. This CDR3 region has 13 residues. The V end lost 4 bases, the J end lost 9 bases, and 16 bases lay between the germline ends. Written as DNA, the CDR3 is TGCGCCAGCAGCCCCGAGGGAGGGGGGAGCTACACCTTC. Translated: CASSPEGGGSYTF.

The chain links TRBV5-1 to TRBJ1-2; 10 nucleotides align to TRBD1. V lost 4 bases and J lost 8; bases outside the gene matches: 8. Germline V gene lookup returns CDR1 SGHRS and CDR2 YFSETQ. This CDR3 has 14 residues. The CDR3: CASSPTTGGLGYTF. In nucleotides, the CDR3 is TGCGCCAGCAGCCCCACGACAGGGGGCCTGGGCTACACCTTC.

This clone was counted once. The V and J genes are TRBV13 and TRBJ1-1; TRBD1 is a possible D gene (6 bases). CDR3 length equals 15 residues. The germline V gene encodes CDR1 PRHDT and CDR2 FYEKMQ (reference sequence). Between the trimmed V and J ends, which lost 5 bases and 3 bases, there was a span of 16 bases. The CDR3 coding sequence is TGTGCCAGCAGCCCTGGACAGTTTTTGGACACTGAAGCTTTCTTT. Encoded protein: CASSPGQFLDTEAFF.

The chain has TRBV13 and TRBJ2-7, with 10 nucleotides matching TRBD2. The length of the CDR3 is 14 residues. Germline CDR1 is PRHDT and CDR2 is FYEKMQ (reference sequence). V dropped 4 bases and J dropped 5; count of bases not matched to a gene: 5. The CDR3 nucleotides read TGTGCCAGCAGCTACGGACTAGCGGTTGACGAGCAGTACTTC. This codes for CASSYGLAVDEQYF.

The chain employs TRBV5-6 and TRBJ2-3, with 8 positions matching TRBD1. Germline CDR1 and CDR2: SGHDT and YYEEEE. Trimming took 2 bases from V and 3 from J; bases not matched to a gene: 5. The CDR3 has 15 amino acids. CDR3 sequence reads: CASSFGTGGTDTQYF. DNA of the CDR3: TGTGCCAGCAGCTTTGGTACAGGGGGTACAGATACGCAGTATTTT.

CDR3 in DNA: TGTGCCAGCAGAAGGAGGCCAGGGGCCATACCCGGGGCCAACGTCCTGACTTTC. Its translation is CASRRRPGAIPGANVLTF. This rearrangement joins TRBV2 to TRBJ2-6, with a weak D call TRBD1 (6 bases). The CDR3 loop spans 18 amino acids. Trimming stripped 6 bases from V and 4 bases from J, with 22 bases between. From germline, CDR1 is SNHLY and CDR2 FYNNEI.

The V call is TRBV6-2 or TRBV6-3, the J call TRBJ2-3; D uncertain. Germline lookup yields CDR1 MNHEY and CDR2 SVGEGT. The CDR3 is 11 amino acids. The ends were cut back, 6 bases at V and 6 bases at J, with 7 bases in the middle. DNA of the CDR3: TGTGCCAGCAGCCACGGGGATACGCAGTATTTT. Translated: CASSHGDTQYF.

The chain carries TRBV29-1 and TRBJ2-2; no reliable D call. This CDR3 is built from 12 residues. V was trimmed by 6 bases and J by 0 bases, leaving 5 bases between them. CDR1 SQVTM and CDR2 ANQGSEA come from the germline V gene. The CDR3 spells CSVYPNTGELFF. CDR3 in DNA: TGCAGCGTGTATCCGAACACCGGGGAGCTGTTTTTT.

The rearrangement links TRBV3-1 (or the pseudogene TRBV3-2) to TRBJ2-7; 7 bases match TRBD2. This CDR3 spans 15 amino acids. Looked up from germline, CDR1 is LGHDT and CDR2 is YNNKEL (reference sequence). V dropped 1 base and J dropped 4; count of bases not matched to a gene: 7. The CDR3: CASSQGTAGEYEQYF. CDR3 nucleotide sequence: TGTGCCAGCAGCCAAGGTACGGCGGGGGAATACGAGCAGTACTTC.

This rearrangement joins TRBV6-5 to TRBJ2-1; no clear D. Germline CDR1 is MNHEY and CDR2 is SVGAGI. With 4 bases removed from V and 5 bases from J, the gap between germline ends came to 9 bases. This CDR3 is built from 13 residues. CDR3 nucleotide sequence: TGTGCCAGCAGTTTCGTCACTCACAATGAGCAGTTCTTC. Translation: CASSFVTHNEQFF.

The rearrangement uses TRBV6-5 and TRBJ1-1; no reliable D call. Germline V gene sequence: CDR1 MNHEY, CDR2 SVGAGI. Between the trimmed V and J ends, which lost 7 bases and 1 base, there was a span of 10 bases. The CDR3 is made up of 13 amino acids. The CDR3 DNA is TGTGCCAGCACCTCTGGGCGGAACACTGAAGCTTTCTTT. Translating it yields CASTSGRNTEAFF.

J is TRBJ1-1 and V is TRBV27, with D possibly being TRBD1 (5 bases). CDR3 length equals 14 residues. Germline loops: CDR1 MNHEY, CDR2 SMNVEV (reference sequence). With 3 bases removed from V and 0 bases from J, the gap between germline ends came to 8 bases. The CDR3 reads CASSFSGMNTEAFF. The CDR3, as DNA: TGTGCCAGCAGTTTTTCAGGGATGAACACTGAAGCTTTCTTT.

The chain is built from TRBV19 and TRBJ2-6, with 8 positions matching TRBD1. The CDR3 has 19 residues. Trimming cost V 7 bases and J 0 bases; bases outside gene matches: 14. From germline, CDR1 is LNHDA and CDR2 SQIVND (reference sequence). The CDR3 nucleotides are TGTGCCAGTACCCGATCCTGGGACAGGCATAGCTCTGGGGCCAACGTCCTGACTTTC. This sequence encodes CASTRSWDRHSSGANVLTF.

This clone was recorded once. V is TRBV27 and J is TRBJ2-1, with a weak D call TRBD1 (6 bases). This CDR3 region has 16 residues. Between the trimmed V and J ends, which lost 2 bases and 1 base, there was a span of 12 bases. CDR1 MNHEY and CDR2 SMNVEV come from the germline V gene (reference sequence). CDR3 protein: CASSLGGPFSYNEQFF. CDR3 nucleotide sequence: TGTGCCAGCAGTTTAGGGGGCCCCTTTTCCTACAATGAGCAGTTCTTC.

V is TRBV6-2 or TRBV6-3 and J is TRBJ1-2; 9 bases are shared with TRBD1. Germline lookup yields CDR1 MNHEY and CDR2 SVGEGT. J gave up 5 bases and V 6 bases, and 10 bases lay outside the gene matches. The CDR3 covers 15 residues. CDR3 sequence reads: CASSQAGTGLYGYTF. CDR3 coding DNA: TGTGCCAGCAGCCAGGCCGGGACAGGGTTGTATGGCTACACCTTC.

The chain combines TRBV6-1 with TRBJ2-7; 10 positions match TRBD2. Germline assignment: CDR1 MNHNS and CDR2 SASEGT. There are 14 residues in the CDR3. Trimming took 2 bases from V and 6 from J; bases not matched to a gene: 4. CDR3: CASSEFVAGGEQYF. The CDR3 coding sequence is TGTGCCAGCAGTGAATTTGTAGCGGGAGGCGAGCAGTACTTC.

The CDR3 DNA reads TGTGCCAGCAGCTACAGGGTTGGCGAGCAGTACTTC. It codes for CASSYRVGEQYF. The rearrangement joins TRBV5-6 to TRBJ2-7, with D perhaps TRBD1 (6 bases). The CDR3 has 12 amino acids. The ends were cut back, 3 bases at V and 6 bases at J, with 10 bases in the middle. Germline CDR1 and CDR2: SGHDT and YYEEEE.